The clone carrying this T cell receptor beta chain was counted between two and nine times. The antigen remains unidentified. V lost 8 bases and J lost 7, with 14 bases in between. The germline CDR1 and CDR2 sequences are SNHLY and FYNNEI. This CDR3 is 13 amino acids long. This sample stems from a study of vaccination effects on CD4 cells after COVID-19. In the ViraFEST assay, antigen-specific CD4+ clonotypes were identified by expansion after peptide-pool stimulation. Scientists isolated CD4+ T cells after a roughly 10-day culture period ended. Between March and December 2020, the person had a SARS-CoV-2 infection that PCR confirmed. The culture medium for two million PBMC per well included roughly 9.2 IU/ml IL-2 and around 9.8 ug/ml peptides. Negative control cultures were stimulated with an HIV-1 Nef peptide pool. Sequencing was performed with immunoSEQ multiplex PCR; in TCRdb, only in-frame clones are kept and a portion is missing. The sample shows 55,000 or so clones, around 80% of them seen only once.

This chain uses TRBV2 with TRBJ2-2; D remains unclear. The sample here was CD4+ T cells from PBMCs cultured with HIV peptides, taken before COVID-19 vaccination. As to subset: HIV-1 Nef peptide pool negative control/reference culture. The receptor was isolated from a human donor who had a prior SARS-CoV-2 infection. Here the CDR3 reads CASLLGRVGELFF. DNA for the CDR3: TGTGCCAGCTTGTTGGGCCGCGTCGGGGAGCTGTTTTTT.